This note documents a single TCR beta chain sequence. This clonotype appeared a few times. Its antigen remains unidentified. There are no base qualities to consult, and no much larger clone falls within one base. Reading the label with the study, this specimen's treatment or condition is: allogeneic hematopoietic cell transplantation with graft depleted of TCRalphabeta T cells and CD19 B cells. The transplant recipients were children given TCRalphabeta/CD19-depleted allogeneic hematopoietic cell grafts. This sample was included in a study of T-cell reconstitution after alpha-beta-depleted transplantation in children (dated by TCRdb to about 2016). At the level of the whole study: The study quantitatively tracked T-cell immune reconstitution after TCRalphabeta/CD19-depleted allogeneic hematopoietic cell transplantation in children using TCR repertoire profiling. The study at large found these results: Over subsequent months, a decline in hyperexpanded clone frequencies was noted, and after one year, T-cell counts and TCRbeta diversity were mostly ascribed to newly produced T cells. In some patients, the high TCRbeta diversity seen at day 60 was put down to recipient T cells and intrathymic progenitors that had survived conditioning. About two months after transplant, the apparently early recovery of alphabetaT-cell counts reportedly depended on just several hundred clones that had expanded rapidly and came from non-depleted graft cells.

From the cysteine up to the phenylalanine, the CDR3 has a length of 16 residues. Of the read, only the CDR3 DNA is kept; its 48 bases are in frame from base 1. V is pared back by 2 bases and J by 6 bases, with 17 bases lying between the germline termini. Looking up the germline V gene yields CDR1 ENHRY and CDR2 SYGVKD. Library preparation was by PCR. Sequencing took place on an Illumina HiSeq 2500. Molecular barcoding was employed in the preparation of TCR libraries, with unique molecular identifiers being used to normalize TCRbeta repertoire quantification. The raw public reads went through TCRdb reprocessing: fastp at Q25, MiXCR clone calling, in-frame beta chains kept. Each CDR3 protein gets just one entry, which takes the most common genes and DNA from the rows behind it. This sample holds some 830,000 distinct CDR3 sequences; roughly 15% were observed only once. 5% of the sample lies in the top ten.

The sequencing used PBMCs, mostly from graft donor cells, collected 360 days after TCRalphabeta/CD19-depleted stem cell transplant. The chain is made from TRBV10-3 and TRBJ2-1; tentative D gene TRBD1, with 6 bases matching. The TCR was taken from a male patient between 10 and 17 years old who had a stem cell transplant for acute lymphoblastic leukemia, so the T cells may come from the graft donor. The sequence in DNA is TGTGCCATCAGTGAGCCCGCCGGACAGAGGGGCAATGAGCAGTTCTTC. It is translated as CAISEPAGQRGNEQFF.